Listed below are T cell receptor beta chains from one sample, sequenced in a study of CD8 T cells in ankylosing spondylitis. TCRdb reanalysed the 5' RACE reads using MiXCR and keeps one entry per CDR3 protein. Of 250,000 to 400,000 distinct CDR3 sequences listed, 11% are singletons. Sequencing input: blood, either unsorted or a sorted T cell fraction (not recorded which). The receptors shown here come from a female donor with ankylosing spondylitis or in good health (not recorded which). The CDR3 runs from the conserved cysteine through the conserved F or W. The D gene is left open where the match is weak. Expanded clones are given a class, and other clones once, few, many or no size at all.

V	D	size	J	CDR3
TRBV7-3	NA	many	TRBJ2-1	CASSPPGLPYNEQFF
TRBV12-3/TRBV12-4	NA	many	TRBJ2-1	CASKTPSSYNEQFF
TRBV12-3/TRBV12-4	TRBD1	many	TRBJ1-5	CASRGQGGQPQHF
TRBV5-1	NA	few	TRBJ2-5	CASSLAGEQETQYF
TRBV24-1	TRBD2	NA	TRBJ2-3	CATSDIPGTSGGAYTDTQYF
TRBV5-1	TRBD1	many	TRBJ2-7	CASSLYRGYEQYF
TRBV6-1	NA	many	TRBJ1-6	CASTQSGGHSPLHF
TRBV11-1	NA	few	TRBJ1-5	CASSLEGVSGYSNQPQHF
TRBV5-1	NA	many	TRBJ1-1	CASSLDQTSDTEAFF
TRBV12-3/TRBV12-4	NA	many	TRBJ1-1	CASSFLGVGDTEAFF
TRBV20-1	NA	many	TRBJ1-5	CSARPTLGNQPQHF
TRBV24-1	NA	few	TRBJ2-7	CATSRTGTPPDEQYF
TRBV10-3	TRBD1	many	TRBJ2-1	CAITPGTGGKSSYNEQFF
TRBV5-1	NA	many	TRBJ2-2	CASSLPLTGELFF
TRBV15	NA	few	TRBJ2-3	CATSREFGLDTQYF
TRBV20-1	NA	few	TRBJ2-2	CSARNEELFF
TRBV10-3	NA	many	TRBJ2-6	CAISAARSSGANVLTF
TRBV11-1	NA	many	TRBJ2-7	CASSLARVGGKGPNEQYF